Listed below are T cell receptor beta chains from one sample, sequenced in a study of cytomegalovirus exposure and HLA in healthy donors. Generated by immunoSEQ multiplex PCR, the TCRdb table keeps only in-frame clones and is missing some. The sample includes about 130,000 clones, 70% to 85% of them seen just once. What was sequenced was PBMCs. All receptors derive from a boy aged 5 to 17 in good health and CMV-seronegative. Both conserved end residues are part of each CDR3. The D gene is left open where the match is weak. Not all rows give a size; the values are once, few, many and, for expanded clones, a class.

>.|TRBV29-1|TRBJ2-7|.
TGCAGCGTTGGAGGCTTACTATCCTACGAGCAGTACTTC
CSVGGLLSYEQYF
>.|TRBV7-8|TRBJ2-5|.
TGTGCCAGCAGCTTAGCGTCAAAGGGGCAAGGGACCCAGTACTTC
CASSLASKGQGTQYF
>TRBD1|TRBV6-5|TRBJ1-6|.
TGTGCCAGCAGTTACGGACAGGGGTTTGGGGGCACCCTCCACTTT
CASSYGQGFGGTLHF
>TRBD2|TRBV4-2|TRBJ2-2|.
TGTGCCAGCAGCCAAGAGAGCGGGAGGGCCGGGGAGCTGTTTTTT
CASSQESGRAGELFF
>TRBD2|TRBV19|TRBJ2-1|.
TGTGCCAGTATCCGGGGGGTTGAGCAGTTCTTC
CASIRGVEQFF
>.|TRBV30|TRBJ1-1|.
TGTGCCTGGAGTGTACGACGACGGGGATGGGAAGCTTTCTTT
CAWSVRRRGWEAFF
>TRBD2|TRBV2|TRBJ2-5|.
TGTGCCAGCAGTGCGGGACTAGCGGTCGCGGAGACCCAGTACTTC
CASSAGLAVAETQYF
>TRBD1|TRBV7-2|TRBJ1-6|.
TGTGCCAGCAGCGGGACAGGCCCGTACCCAAACTTT
CASSGTGPYPNF
>.|TRBV21-1|TRBJ2-7|few
TGTGCCAGCAGCACCGAGTCGCGGGACAGGAGCTCCTACGAGCAGTACTTC
CASSTESRDRSSYEQYF
>.|TRBV4-3|TRBJ2-7|.
TGCGCCAGCAGCCAAGTGGCAGGAGGGAACTACGAGCAGTACTTC
CASSQVAGGNYEQYF
>.|TRBV5-1|TRBJ1-2|.
TGCGCCAGCAGCTTGGACGACTATGGCTACCCCTTC
CASSLDDYGYPF
>.|TRBV6-5|TRBJ1-1|.
TGTGCCAGCAGTACCGGGACACCACCTGAAGCTTTCTTT
CASSTGTPPEAFF
>.|TRBV30|TRBJ1-3|.
TGTGCCTGGAGTACGCGGGGAATTCGCTCTGGAAACACCATATATTTT
CAWSTRGIRSGNTIYF
>.|TRBV4-1|TRBJ1-4|once
TGCGCCAGCAGCCTAAACCCGGGACAAGATAATGAAAAACTGTTTTTT
CASSLNPGQDNEKLFF
>.|TRBV10-3|TRBJ2-2|.
TGTGCCAGCCGGGACAACCCTGACACCGGGGAGCTGTTTTTT
CASRDNPDTGELFF
>TRBD1|TRBV9|TRBJ1-1|.
TGTGCCAGCAGCCCCCGTGGCAGGGGGCTGAACACTGAAGCTTTCTTT
CASSPRGRGLNTEAFF
>.|TRBV7-2|TRBJ1-1|.
TGTGCCAGCACCCGGCGACAAGAGTACACTGAAGCTTTCTTT
CASTRRQEYTEAFF
>TRBD1|TRBV27|TRBJ1-3|few
TGTGCCAGCAGTTCACGGCAGGGGGAATTTAGCTCTGGAAACACCATATATTTT
CASSSRQGEFSSGNTIYF
>TRBD2|TRBV30|TRBJ2-7|.
TGTGCCTGGAGTTCGAAACTAGCGGGATTATACGAGCAGTACTTC
CAWSSKLAGLYEQYF
>TRBD1|TRBV4-3|TRBJ1-5|once
TGCGCCAGCAGCCATAGGACAGGAGGCCAGCCCCAGCATTTT
CASSHRTGGQPQHF
>.|TRBV6-5|TRBJ1-1|.
TGTGCCAGCAGTTACTCGTCTGGACTTACTGAAGCTTTCTTT
CASSYSSGLTEAFF
>.|TRBV4-3|TRBJ1-2|.
TGCGCCAGCAGTCCCCGGGTGGGAGAAGTTGGCTACCCCTTC
CASSPRVGEVGYPF
>TRBD1|TRBV15|TRBJ1-6|.
TGTGCCACCAGAGTGATGGCAGGGGGCTATAATTCACCCCTCCACTTT
CATRVMAGGYNSPLHF
>.|TRBV15|TRBJ1-5|.
TGTGCCACTGAACAGGGTCGCAATCAGCCCCAGCATTTT
CATEQGRNQPQHF
>TRBD2|TRBV11-2|TRBJ2-1|.
TGTGCCAGCTTCACGGGGGGGCGATCCTACAATGAGCAGTTCTTC
CASFTGGRSYNEQFF
>.|TRBV7-8|TRBJ2-4|.
TGTGCCAGCAGCTTAGCCTATCGGGACACCGGTGCCAAAAACATTCAGTACTTC
CASSLAYRDTGAKNIQYF
>.|TRBV29-1|TRBJ1-4|.
TGCAGCGTTGGGGCTGATAATGAAAAACTGTTTTTT
CSVGADNEKLFF
>.|TRBV6-5|TRBJ1-2|.
TGTGCCAGCAGTTACTCGGGGCAGGGTAACTATGGCTACACCTTC
CASSYSGQGNYGYTF
>.|TRBV11-1|TRBJ2-1|.
TGTGCCAGCAGTCTGAGCGCTTACAATGAGCAGTTCTTC
CASSLSAYNEQFF
>.|TRBV10-1|TRBJ1-5|.
TGCGCCAGCAGATACAGGGGCAATCAGCCCCAGCATTTT
CASRYRGNQPQHF
>TRBD1|TRBV5-6|TRBJ1-2|.
TGTGCCAGCAGCCCTCAGGACAGGGGCCCCTATGGCTACACCTTC
CASSPQDRGPYGYTF
>.|TRBV5-1|TRBJ2-3|.
TGCGCCAGCAGCTTGGTGGGGGCCGTTTTTGGCACAGATACGCAGTATTTT
CASSLVGAVFGTDTQYF
>.|TRBV14|TRBJ1-4|.
TGTGCCAGCAGCCAAGAAAGGCGGGGTGAAAAACTGTTTTTT
CASSQERRGEKLFF
>TRBD1|TRBV6-5|TRBJ1-1|few
TGTGCCAGCAGTTCCCCGACAGGGTCCAAATGGGCTTTCTTT
CASSSPTGSKWAFF
>TRBD1|TRBV7-3|TRBJ2-1|.
TGTGCCAGCAGCTTAGGGACAGGAGACAATGAGCAGTTCTTC
CASSLGTGDNEQFF
>.|TRBV30|TRBJ1-2|few
TGTGCCTGGAGTGTACAATTTGCAGTGATTAACTATGGCTACACCTTC
CAWSVQFAVINYGYTF
>TRBD1|TRBV4-2|TRBJ1-5|.
TGTGCCAGCAGCCAAGAGACAGGGTCGCCCCAGCATTTT
CASSQETGSPQHF
>.|TRBV5-1|TRBJ2-5|.
TGCGCCAGCAGCTTGGCCGGCGGAAAAGAGACCCAGTACTTC
CASSLAGGKETQYF
>.|TRBV15|TRBJ2-7|.
TGTGCCACCAGCAGAGATCCAGGGATTTCCTACGAGCAGTACTTC
CATSRDPGISYEQYF
>.|TRBV13|TRBJ2-2|.
TGTGCCAGCAGCTTAGAGCTGACGGGGAACACCGGGGAGCTGTTTTTT
CASSLELTGNTGELFF
>.|TRBV30|TRBJ1-1|.
TGTGCCTGGAGTCTCTTCGTGAATACGGGGGGGCCTGAAGCTTTCTTT
CAWSLFVNTGGPEAFF
>TRBD2|TRBV4-2|TRBJ2-5|.
TGTGCCAGCAGCCAAGTCGGAACTAGCGGGAGTCCGGTAGAGACCCAGTACTTC
CASSQVGTSGSPVETQYF
>.|TRBV15|TRBJ2-1|.
TGTGCCACCAGCAGTACAGGTTTCGAGAATGAGCAGTTCTTC
CATSSTGFENEQFF
>TRBD1|TRBV25-1|TRBJ2-7|.
TGTGCCAGCAGTGAAGCAGGGGGAACCTACGAGCAGTACTTC
CASSEAGGTYEQYF
>TRBD1|TRBV28|TRBJ2-6|once
TGTGCCAGCAGTGGTAGGACAGGGTCTGGGGCCAACGTCCTGACTTTC
CASSGRTGSGANVLTF
>TRBD1|TRBV5-1|TRBJ1-3|.
TGCGCCAGCAGCTTGGGGACAGGTTTTGGAAACACCATATATTTT
CASSLGTGFGNTIYF
>TRBD2|TRBV10-3|TRBJ2-7|.
TGTGCCATCAGAAACCCTGGGGGGGGAGCCTACGAGCAGTACTTC
CAIRNPGGGAYEQYF
>TRBD2|TRBV10-1|TRBJ2-2|.
TGCGCCAGCACCGGACCTAGCGGGAGAGGTAGGACCGGGGAGCTGTTTTTT
CASTGPSGRGRTGELFF
>.|TRBV19|TRBJ1-1|.
TGTGCCAGTAGTATTACTCTGAACACTGAAGCTTTCTTT
CASSITLNTEAFF
>.|TRBV6-1|TRBJ1-1|.
TGTGCCAGCAGAGGCGGTTGGATAGCTTTCTTT
CASRGGWIAFF
>TRBD1|TRBV6-5|TRBJ2-1|.
TGTGCCAGCAGTCCAAGAGGGGGCGCTGAGCAGTTCTTC
CASSPRGGAEQFF
>TRBD1|TRBV6-1|TRBJ1-4|.
TGTGCCAGCAACAACAGGGGAGAACTGTTTTTT
CASNNRGELFF
>TRBD1|TRBV5-1|TRBJ1-2|few
TGCGCCAGCAGCCTGGGGACAGGCTATGGCTACACCTTC
CASSLGTGYGYTF
>.|TRBV4-2|TRBJ1-4|few
TGTGCCAGCAGCCATGGCAGGGAAACGGAAAAACTGTTTTTT
CASSHGRETEKLFF